This T cell receptor (beta chain) was sequenced for a study of T cell repertoires in cytomegalovirus infection. Broader study findings: HLA-C-restricted TCR beta clonotypes specific for CMV led the ex vivo response.

Germline V CDR1 and CDR2: MDHEN, SYDVKM. This CDR3 region has 12 residues. The V end lost 6 bases, the J end lost 4 bases, and 9 bases lay between the germline ends. TCRdb fed the reads into MiXCR, producing one record per CDR3 protein. This table holds some 590,000 distinct CDR3 sequences, just under 40% found once. Concerning this clonotype itself: Antigen unknown.

This chain links TRBV28 with TRBJ1-1; a possible D gene is TRBD1 (5 bases). The sample consisted of cultured PBMCs, taken from culture after CMV antigen stimulation. The TCR was taken from a human donor in good health (CMV status not recorded). Some clones in this sample may be carry-over from other donors' samples. The CDR3 loop is CASRTVGTEAFF. As DNA, the CDR3 is TGTGCCAGCAGGACAGTAGGCACTGAAGCTTTCTTT.